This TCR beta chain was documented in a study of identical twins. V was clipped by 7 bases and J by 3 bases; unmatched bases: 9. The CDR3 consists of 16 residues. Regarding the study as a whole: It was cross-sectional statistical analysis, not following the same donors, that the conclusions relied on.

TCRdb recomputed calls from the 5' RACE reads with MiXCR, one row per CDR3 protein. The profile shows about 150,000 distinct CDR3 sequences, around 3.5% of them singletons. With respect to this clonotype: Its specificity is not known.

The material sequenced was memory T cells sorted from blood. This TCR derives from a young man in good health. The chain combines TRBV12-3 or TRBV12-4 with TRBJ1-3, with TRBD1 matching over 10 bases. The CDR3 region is CASTVRTGGNGNTIYF. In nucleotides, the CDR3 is TGTGCCAGCACCGTCCGGACAGGGGGGAATGGAAACACCATATATTTT.